The T cell receptor (beta chain) under discussion was sequenced for a study of shared T cell receptors in the human thymus. Profiled with immunoSEQ multiplex PCR; TCRdb holds only in-frame clones, not every one. This table holds roughly 550,000 clones, 78% found once. The sample was also reused in another study, on human thymus T cells.

Sequenced input: thymocytes. The TCR was taken from a boy under two years old with a congenital heart defect.

CDR3 region: CASSQTGSIQETQYF. The CDR3 coding sequence is TGTGCCAGCAGCCAGACAGGGAGCATCCAAGAGACCCAGTACTTC. This chain uses TRBV5-5 with TRBJ2-5, with 7 bases that match TRBD1. The J segment lost 1 base and the V segment lost 4 bases, leaving 7 bases of the junction unmatched. Germline lookup yields CDR1 SGHKS and CDR2 YYEKEE (reference sequence). The CDR3 length is 15 residues.